A single TCR beta chain is shown here with its context. Its matching antigen is unknown. This record belongs to a study of T cells after yellow fever vaccination. MiXCR, applied by TCRdb to the 5' RACE reads, yields one record per CDR3 protein. The table records about 300,000 distinct CDR3 sequences, about 6.9% of them present only once. Findings and limits, study-wide: Most clones from primary vaccination resurfaced after the booster (around 97% CD4, 75% to 90% CD8).

The receptor was isolated from a man aged 18 to 29 who received the YFV17D yellow fever vaccine. Sequencing used PBMCs, obtained more than 35 days after the first yellow fever vaccination.

CDR3 sequence reads: CASSLRTGGVQPQHF. CDR3 DNA: TGTGCCAGCAGCTTGCGGACAGGGGGTGTGCAGCCCCAGCATTTT. This chain uses TRBV5-6 with TRBJ1-5; 10 bases are a match to TRBD1. The V gene's germline CDR1 is SGHDT and CDR2 YYEEEE. J was trimmed by 7 bases and V by 1 base; bases with no gene match: 5. The CDR3 contains 15 residues.